Below, one TCR beta chain is given with its context. Its specificity is unknown. Template material for amplifying TCR beta CDR3 regions consisted of RNA transcripts. With the HTBI primer set, the TCR CDR3 went through a first round of RT-PCR. Each CDR3 protein is one row after TCRdb ran MiXCR on the multiplex PCR reads. The sample has 400,000 to 500,000 distinct CDR3 sequences; roughly 13% are singletons. The entry originates in a study of T cells in Graves' hyperthyroidism and ophthalmopathy. Study-level findings and limits: Ophthalmopathy, which appeared later, was predicted by the model a median about 6.8 months before onset.

Criteria for exclusion of patients were uncontrolled infection, other autoimmune disease, pregnancy or lactation. PBMCs came from 7.5 to 10 ml fresh peripheral blood. The TCR originated in a woman between 18 and 30 years old with Graves' hyperthyroidism. Sequenced input: blood.

CDR3 DNA: TGTGCCAGCAGCGTAGATCCTTGGGTGGGCCAAGAGACCCAGTACTTC. Its translation: CASSVDPWVGQETQYF. J is TRBJ2-5 and V is TRBV9; D ambiguous. Germline V CDR1 and CDR2: SGDLS, YYNGEE. CDR3 length: 16 amino acids. V shed 0 bases and J shed 1 base, with 13 bases lying between them.